The T cell receptor (beta chain) under discussion was sequenced for a study of T cell changes during pregnancy in multiple sclerosis. TCRdb's copy holds only in-frame clones and misses some; the assay was immunoSEQ multiplex PCR. The table includes roughly 30,000 clones, more than 85% detected once. Trimming cost V 4 bases and J 1 base, with 18 bases left between them. CDR1 and CDR2 from the germline V gene are KGHSH and LQKENI. CDR3 length: 17 residues. The source is a female donor with multiple sclerosis, enrolled in a pregnancy study. The chain employs TRBV18 and TRBJ2-3; D may be TRBD2 (6 bases). The sample here was CD4+ T cells from peripheral blood mononuclear cells, taken in the second trimester of pregnancy. CDR3: CASSRLPGLGGTDTQYF. As DNA, the CDR3 is TGTGCCAGCTCACGACTACCGGGACTTGGGGGCACAGATACGCAGTATTTT.